Listed here are 32 T cell receptor beta chains from one sample, sequenced in a study. TCRdb ran MiXCR on the RT-PCR reads and lists one entry per CDR3 protein. The table records more than 600,000 distinct CDR3 sequences, approximately 15% of them present only once. Sequencing was performed on memory CD4+ T cells from blood. These receptors came from a female donor in good health, serving as a healthy control.

The table lists this clonotype with a few counts. The chain couples TRBV18 to TRBJ1-2; no clear D. V lost 3 bases and J 0 bases, leaving 8 bases between the germline ends. CDR1 is KGHSH and CDR2 is LQKENI in the germline V gene. CDR3 length: 14 residues. The CDR3 nucleotides are TGTGCCAGCTCACCGAGTACATCTAACTATGGCTACACCTTC. This sequence encodes CASSPSTSNYGYTF.

As to this clonotype: The junction and the germline gene differ at one end; a read error may be behind it. V usage is TRBV7-8 and J usage is TRBJ1-1; D remains unclear. CDR3 length: 13 amino acids. CDR1 is SGHVS, CDR2 FQNEAQ, per germline. In nucleotides, the CDR3 is TGTGCCAGCAGCCGACCGACCCCCACTGAGGCTTTCTTT. Its translation is CASSRPTPTEAFF.

A remark on this clonotype: An end of the junction differs from the germline gene, which may be a read error. The rearrangement joins TRBV10-3 to TRBJ2-1; no clear D. This CDR3 spans 16 amino acids. Germline lookup yields CDR1 ENHRY and CDR2 SYGVKD. As DNA, the CDR3 is TGTGCCATCAGTGAGTCGATTAGTTCTCGGAACAATAAGCAGTTCTTC. The encoded protein is CAISESISSRNNKQFF.

The gene calls are TRBV4-1 and TRBJ2-6; D might be TRBD1 or TRBD2, each matching 5 bases. Trimming removed 4 bases at V and 11 bases at J, with 6 bases between. Germline loops: CDR1 MGHRA, CDR2 YSYEKL. This CDR3 comprises 11 residues. CDR3 nucleotides: TGCGCCAGCAGCCTGGGGGACGTCCTGACTTTC. It codes for CASSLGDVLTF.

The chain is built from TRBV28 and TRBJ2-7, with D possibly matching TRBD2 (6 bases). The CDR3 is made up of 14 amino acids. V was pared by 3 bases and J by 4 bases, with 13 bases between. Germline V gives CDR1 MDHEN, CDR2 SYDVKM. CDR3 sequence: CASSLIGTPYEQYF. DNA of the CDR3: TGTGCCAGCAGTTTGATTGGGACTCCGTACGAGCAGTACTTC.

This clonotype was picked up a small number of times. This chain links TRBV20-1 with TRBJ2-1; D not resolved. Trimming removed 1 base from V and 7 bases from J, with 8 bases in between. This CDR3 contains 12 residues. CDR1 and CDR2 (germline): DFQATT, SNEGSKA (reference sequence). The CDR3 spells CSARGSVNEQFF. The CDR3 nucleotides read TGCAGTGCTAGAGGATCCGTTAATGAGCAGTTCTTC.

The chain combines TRBV6-2 or TRBV6-3 with TRBJ1-5, with D unresolved. Trimming took 3 bases from V and 5 from J, leaving 20 bases between them. CDR1 MNHEY and CDR2 SVGEGT come from the germline V gene. The length of the CDR3 is 17 residues. The CDR3 spells CASSYRLTEELDQPQHF. The CDR3 region has the DNA TGTGCCAGCAGTTATCGCCTTACTGAGGAATTGGATCAGCCCCAGCATTTT.

Many counts were recorded for this clonotype. This chain's CDR3 is CASSYRDGQPQHF. The CDR3 nucleotides are TGTGCCAGCAGCTACCGAGACGGTCAGCCCCAGCATTTT. The chain is built from TRBV7-8 and TRBJ1-5; D is undetermined. CDR3 length equals 13 residues. Germline CDR1 reads SGHVS; CDR2 reads FQNEAQ. V gave up 4 bases and J gave up 6 bases, with 10 bases separating them.

This chain joins TRBV19 and TRBJ1-5; D not certain. Trimming left V 3 bases short and J 3 bases short, with 9 bases between. Germline CDR1 is LNHDA and CDR2 is SQIVND (reference sequence). The CDR3 extends over 14 amino acids. Here the CDR3 DNA reads TGTGCCAGTAGTATCGCGACATACAATCAGCCCCAGCATTTT. Its protein is CASSIATYNQPQHF.

The gene calls are TRBV14 and TRBJ1-1; a weak D match, TRBD1 (6 bases). The CDR3 sequence is 15 residues long. The V end lost 8 bases, the J end lost 2 bases, and 18 bases lay between the germline ends. In germline, CDR1 is SGHDN, CDR2 FVKESK. The CDR3 region has the DNA TGTGCCAGCGGGCCCAGGGGCAACACTAACACTGAAGCTTTCTTT. This encodes CASGPRGNTNTEAFF.

The chain recombines TRBV9 with TRBJ2-3; 11 positions agree with TRBD2. CDR1 SGDLS and CDR2 YYNGEE come from the germline V gene. The CDR3 extends over 16 amino acids. V trimming: 2 bases; J trimming: 2 bases; junction bases outside the gene matches: 4. CDR3 DNA sequence: TGTGCCAGCAGCGTCACGACTAGCGGGGTCACAGATACGCAGTATTTT. This codes for CASSVTTSGVTDTQYF.

This clonotype was seen only a few times. The chain uses TRBV7-2 and TRBJ2-3, with D maybe TRBD2 (6 bases). The CDR3 extends over 13 amino acids. CDR1 and CDR2 from the germline V gene are SGHTA and FQGNSA. Deletions cut 6 bases from V and 2 bases from J, with 9 bases between. Here the CDR3 reads CASRGGITDTQYF. CDR3 DNA: TGTGCCAGCAGAGGCGGGATCACAGATACGCAGTATTTT.

The table lists this clonotype with a few counts. V gene TRBV7-2 combines with J gene TRBJ2-5, with TRBD2 identical over 8 bases. CDR1 and CDR2 from the germline V gene are SGHTA and FQGNSA. CDR3 length: 17 amino acids. V lost 4 bases to trimming and J lost 1 base; unmatched junction nucleotides: 11. The CDR3 DNA reads as TGTGCCAGCAGCTCGCGGACTAGCAGAGTGCCCCAAGAGACCCAGTACTTC. Amino acid sequence: CASSSRTSRVPQETQYF.

The chain uses TRBV2 and TRBJ1-1; D ambiguous. The CDR3 contains 13 residues. The V gene lost 3 bases and the J gene lost 8 bases, with 13 bases spanning the gap. Germline CDR1 is SNHLY and CDR2 is FYNNEI. The CDR3: CASSDERNPEAFF. In DNA, the CDR3 is TGTGCCAGCAGTGACGAGAGGAACCCCGAAGCTTTCTTT.

This clonotype turned up a few times. The chain employs TRBV7-3 and TRBJ2-1; 8 bases agree with TRBD1. Germline V gives CDR1 SGHTA, CDR2 FQGTGA. V dropped 5 bases and J dropped 3; count of bases not matched to a gene: 6. The CDR3 is 15 residues long. As DNA, the CDR3 is TGTGCCAGCAGCCGGGACAGGCTAGGCTACAATGAGCAGTTCTTC. This encodes CASSRDRLGYNEQFF.

This clonotype was seen at least ten times. The genes are TRBV5-1 and TRBJ2-3; no firm D call. V was shortened by 0 bases and J by 3 bases, with 8 bases between the two germline ends. The CDR3 runs 14 residues. The germline CDR1 and CDR2 sequences are SGHRS and YFSETQ. The CDR3 spells CASSLAQTTDTQYF. DNA of the CDR3: TGCGCCAGCAGCTTGGCCCAGACTACAGATACGCAGTATTTT. Looking up the rest from reference TRBV5-1 and TRBJ2-3 gives the full variable domain: KAGVTQTPRYLIKTRGQQVTLSCSPISGHRSVSWYQQTPGQGLQFLFEYFSETQRNKGNFPGRFSGRQFSNSRSEMNVSTLELGDSALYLCASSLAQTTDTQYFGPGTRLTVL.

This clonotype was seen more than once but under ten times. This chain uses TRBV18 with TRBJ1-1, with D possibly matching TRBD1 (5 bases). CDR3 length: 13 amino acids. V was pared by 3 bases and J by 10 bases, with 15 bases between. Germline V lookup: CDR1 KGHSH, CDR2 LQKENI. The CDR3 coding sequence is TGTGCCAGCTCACCTGACAGAATAGTAGGAGCTTTCTTT. Encoded protein: CASSPDRIVGAFF.

The chain joins TRBV3-1 to TRBJ2-5; the D gene is possibly TRBD2 (6 bases). Germline assignment: CDR1 LGHDT and CDR2 YNNKEL (reference sequence). V was trimmed by 4 bases and J by 7 bases, leaving 13 bases between them. The length of the CDR3 is 13 residues. CDR3 region: CASSRGLPGTQYF. CDR3 bases: TGTGCCAGCAGCCGGGGACTGCCAGGGACCCAGTACTTC.

The gene calls are TRBV10-3 and TRBJ1-1; TRBD1 matches 9 bases. The CDR3 totals 14 residues. Germline V gene lookup returns CDR1 ENHRY and CDR2 SYGVKD. Trimming at V came to 4 bases and at J to 4 bases, leaving 4 bases not matched to a gene. CDR3 sequence: CAISVGTGTTEAFF. The CDR3 nucleotides read TGTGCCATCAGTGTTGGGACAGGGACCACTGAAGCTTTCTTT.

This clonotype was detected ten times or more. The chain uses TRBV5-1 and TRBJ2-1, with 7 bases matching TRBD1. The V gene end was trimmed by 0 bases and the J gene end by 8 bases; junction bases not matched to a gene: 11. This CDR3 contains 16 residues. Per the germline V gene, CDR1 is SGHRS and CDR2 is YFSETQ. CDR3 in DNA: TGCGCCAGCAGCTTGGCGGACACAGGGGTAAGCCATGAGCAGTTCTTC. Translated: CASSLADTGVSHEQFF.

This clonotype was observed many times. The chain links TRBV29-1 to TRBJ2-3, with TRBD2 identical over 15 bases. V gave up 6 bases and J gave up 4 bases; unmatched junction bases: 8. Germline V CDR1 and CDR2: SQVTM, ANQGSEA. The CDR3 runs to 16 residues. The CDR3 DNA follows: TGCAGCGTCGCTGGGACTAGCGGGAGGTCTTCAGATACGCAGTATTTT. Translated, it gives CSVAGTSGRSSDTQYF.

With regard to this clonotype: A much larger clone lies a single base off, so this may be a read error. This chain links TRBV15 with TRBJ2-7, with D unresolved. This CDR3 has 14 residues. V gave up 0 bases and J gave up 3 bases, with 9 bases separating them. Germline V gives CDR1 LNHNV, CDR2 YYDKDF (reference sequence). CDR3 sequence reads: CATSRETSHYEQYF. The CDR3 DNA follows: TGTGCCACCAGCAGAGAAACTTCTCACTACGAGCAGTACTTC.

The V and J genes are TRBV7-9 and TRBJ1-2; 7 positions match TRBD1. Germline CDR1 SEHNR, CDR2 FQNEAQ (reference sequence). Trimming took 6 bases from V and 6 from J; bases not matched to a gene: 10. CDR3 length: 14 amino acids. DNA of the CDR3: TGTGCCAGCAGTTCTGGGACAGATCTTCATGGCTACACCTTC. Its translation is CASSSGTDLHGYTF.

This clonotype was detected ten times or more. The chain links TRBV7-9 to TRBJ1-2; D is ambiguous. CDR1 SEHNR and CDR2 FQNEAQ come from the germline V gene (reference sequence). The CDR3 runs 12 residues. V gave up 7 bases and J gave up 5 bases, with 11 bases separating them. The CDR3 sequence: CASTRQSYGYTF. The CDR3 DNA is TGTGCCAGCACGCGGCAGTCTTATGGCTACACCTTC.

Only a few counts were recorded for this clonotype. This chain links TRBV20-1 with TRBJ1-3; no clear D gene. Germline V gene lookup returns CDR1 DFQATT and CDR2 SNEGSKA (reference sequence). The CDR3 spans 14 residues. Trimming shortened V by 1 base and J by 0 bases, and 7 bases separated the two germline ends. The CDR3 sequence is CSARVHSSGNTIYF. Written as DNA, the CDR3 is TGCAGTGCTAGAGTACATAGCTCTGGAAACACCATATATTTT.

The chain combines TRBV10-3 with TRBJ1-2; 10 bases align to TRBD1. J lost 6 bases, V lost 4 bases, and 2 bases had no gene match. Germline CDR1 is ENHRY and CDR2 is SYGVKD. The CDR3 runs 13 residues. CDR3 region: CAISVTGGDGYTF. The CDR3 DNA reads as TGTGCCATCAGTGTGACAGGGGGCGATGGCTACACCTTC.

In its sample, this clonotype was seen many times. The rearrangement uses TRBV12-3 or TRBV12-4 and TRBJ1-1; no definite D call. The CDR3 extends over 12 amino acids. Trimming stripped 1 base from V and 3 bases from J, with 3 bases between. CDR3 protein: CASSLDYTEAFF. DNA of the CDR3: TGTGCCAGCAGTTTAGATTACACTGAAGCTTTCTTT.

This clonotype showed up many times. The V and J genes are TRBV6-5 and TRBJ1-3, with unresolved D. Per the germline V gene, CDR1 is MNHEY and CDR2 is SVGAGI. The ends were cut back, 2 bases at V and 8 bases at J, with 10 bases in the middle. This CDR3 contains 13 residues. Here the CDR3 reads CASSYGVLDTIYF. The CDR3 DNA reads as TGTGCCAGCAGTTACGGGGTTTTAGACACCATATATTTT.

The genes are TRBV5-1 and TRBJ2-7; D might be TRBD1 (6 bases). The V gene's germline CDR1 is SGHRS and CDR2 YFSETQ. The ends were cut back, 9 bases at V and 5 bases at J, with 21 bases in the middle. The CDR3 runs 14 residues. The CDR3 here is CATSPGHGDDEQYF. The CDR3 DNA reads as TGCGCCACCTCACCGGGACACGGGGATGACGAGCAGTACTTC.

This clonotype was recorded at least ten times. The chain combines TRBV9 with TRBJ1-1; 7 bases fit TRBD1. Germline V gene lookup returns CDR1 SGDLS and CDR2 YYNGEE. The CDR3 length is 16 residues. V lost 0 bases to trimming and J lost 3 bases; unmatched junction nucleotides: 8. In DNA, the CDR3 is TGTGCCAGCAGCGTAGCGACAGGGAGTTTGGACACTGAAGCTTTCTTT. Its protein is CASSVATGSLDTEAFF.

The V and J genes are TRBV12-3 or TRBV12-4 and TRBJ2-1; D perhaps matches TRBD2 (5 bases). The CDR3 extends over 15 amino acids. The germline V and J ends were trimmed by 6 bases and 9 bases, with 21 bases remaining between them. CDR3 loop: CASSPGIPGSGEQFF. Here the CDR3 DNA reads TGTGCCAGCAGCCCCGGAATCCCGGGATCCGGTGAGCAGTTCTTC.

The chain has TRBV20-1 and TRBJ1-2; 11 bases are shared with TRBD1. This CDR3 has 15 residues. Germline-derived CDR1 and CDR2 are DFQATT and SNEGSKA (reference sequence). J gave up 4 bases and V 7 bases, and 11 bases lay outside the gene matches. CDR3 bases: TGCAGTGTCATTTTGGACAGGGGGCGAGGCTATGGCTACACCTTC. Translation gives CSVILDRGRGYGYTF.